These 18 T cell receptor beta chains came from one sample sequenced in a study of T cells after yellow fever vaccination. TCRdb reprocessed the 5' RACE reads with MiXCR, giving one entry per CDR3 protein. The top ten hold around an eighth of the sample, which has 450,000 to 650,000 distinct CDR3 sequences, 13% seen once. This material consisted of PBMCs, taken on the day of the yellow fever booster vaccination. All receptors derive from a man aged 30 to 39 who received the YFV17D yellow fever vaccine.

This clonotype was detected ten times or more. V and J are TRBV7-6 and TRBJ2-7, with TRBD1 matching over 7 bases. Germline CDR1 SGHVS, CDR2 FNYEAQ. The ends lost 2 bases at V and 1 base at J; junction bases unmatched: 2. The CDR3 is 14 amino acids. DNA for the CDR3: TGTGCCAGCAGCTTACACAGGGGTTCCTACGAGCAGTACTTC. This codes for CASSLHRGSYEQYF.

The chain links TRBV20-1 to TRBJ1-1; D unresolved. The CDR3 runs to 13 residues. The ends were cut back, 6 bases at V and 4 bases at J, with 15 bases in the middle. Germline V gene data show CDR1 as DFQATT and CDR2 as SNEGSKA (reference sequence). The DNA of the CDR3 is TGCAGTGCCACACGGGAGACTGTCACTGAAGCTTTCTTT. Translating gives CSATRETVTEAFF.

Ten or more counts support this clonotype. CDR3 residues: CASSLAGASSYWETQYF. The CDR3 coding sequence is TGTGCCAGCAGCTTAGCGGGGGCAAGTAGCTATTGGGAGACCCAGTACTTC. The chain couples TRBV7-7 to TRBJ2-5, with D possibly being TRBD1 (6 bases). The CDR3 totals 17 residues. Germline-derived CDR1 and CDR2 are SSHAT and FNYEAQ (reference sequence). Trimming removed 0 bases at V and 5 bases at J, with 19 bases between.

V usage is TRBV30 and J usage is TRBJ2-5; D ambiguous. Per the germline V gene, CDR1 is GTSNPN and CDR2 is SVGIG (reference sequence). The CDR3 totals 12 residues. The V and J ends lost 3 bases and 5 bases respectively, with 10 bases between them. CDR3 amino acids: CAWRWLKETQYF. CDR3 in DNA: TGTGCCTGGAGATGGTTGAAGGAGACCCAGTACTTC.

This clonotype was seen once. This chain links TRBV20-1 with TRBJ1-4, with a tentative D call TRBD1 (5 bases). The length of the CDR3 is 11 residues. V was clipped by 8 bases and J by 7 bases, with 11 bases between them. CDR1 is DFQATT, CDR2 SNEGSKA, per germline (reference sequence). The CDR3 nucleotides read TGCAGTAGCCGGACAAGTGAAAAACTGTTTTTT. It encodes CSSRTSEKLFF.

CDR3 nucleotides: TGTGCCAGCAGTTCCACCCAGACTAGCGCTCCCTACGAGCAGTACTTC. Protein: CASSSTQTSAPYEQYF. The rearrangement links TRBV12-3 or TRBV12-4 to TRBJ2-7, with 8 bases identical to TRBD2. The CDR3 spans 16 residues. The ends lost 4 bases at V and 2 bases at J; junction bases unmatched: 10.

This chain uses TRBV20-1 with TRBJ2-5; 9 bases map to TRBD1. Germline V gene data show CDR1 as DFQATT and CDR2 as SNEGSKA (reference sequence). V was clipped by 6 bases and J by 7 bases; unmatched bases: 15. The CDR3 has 15 amino acids. CDR3 nucleotides: TGCAGTGCCCGGCCCCCACAGGGGGCGTTTGTGACCCAGTACTTC. Translated: CSARPPQGAFVTQYF.

For this clonotype: Since the CDR3 does not end with the conserved phenylalanine or tryptophan, this likely comes from a read error. The chain links TRBV12-3 or TRBV12-4 to TRBJ2-5; D ambiguous. The CDR3 is made up of 14 amino acids. V lost 5 bases and J lost 1, with 11 bases in between. CDR3 sequence reads: CASSPPPRQETQYL. The CDR3 bases are TGTGCCAGCAGTCCTCCCCCCCGCCAAGAGACCCAGTACCTC.

This clonotype has more than one count but fewer than ten. V gene TRBV7-2 combines with J gene TRBJ1-1; a weak D match, TRBD1 (6 bases). V was pared by 5 bases and J by 8 bases, with 21 bases between. In germline, CDR1 is SGHTA, CDR2 FQGNSA. This CDR3 has 15 residues. In DNA form, the CDR3 reads TGTGCCAGCAGCCGTTACAGGGACCTAGGGAGGGAAGCTTTCTTT. It specifies CASSRYRDLGREAFF.

This clonotype came up a few times. The V gene is TRBV21-1, the J gene TRBJ1-1. TRBV21-1 is labeled a pseudogene. This CDR3 spans 14 amino acids. CDR3 amino acids: CASSKLSDLSGAFF. CDR3 in DNA: TGTGCCAGCAGCAAATTGAGCGACCTTAGTGGGGCTTTCTTT.

The chain links TRBV29-1 to TRBJ1-2; D is perhaps TRBD1 (6 bases). This CDR3 region has 11 residues. V gave up 4 bases and J gave up 8 bases, with 11 bases separating them. Germline loops: CDR1 SQVTM, CDR2 ANQGSEA. CDR3 coding DNA: TGCAGCGTTGGACAGGAGGGAGGCTACACCTTC. This translates into CSVGQEGGYTF. Supplemented by reference TRBV29-1 and TRBJ1-2, the full variable domain reads SAVISQKPSRDICQRGTSLTIQCQVDSQVTMMFWYRQQPGQSLTLIATANQGSEATYESGFVIDKFPISRPNLTFSTLTVSNMSPEDSSIYLCSVGQEGGYTFGSGTRLTVV.

This clonotype was observed a few times. CDR3 sequence reads: CAIRKSGTSSYEQYF. The CDR3 DNA reads as TGTGCCATCAGAAAGTCCGGGACTAGCTCCTACGAGCAGTACTTC. The chain couples TRBV10-3 to TRBJ2-7, with 8 bases fitting TRBD2. Germline V gene lookup returns CDR1 ENHRY and CDR2 SYGVKD. V lost 6 bases and J lost 0; bases outside the gene matches: 7. There are 15 residues in the CDR3.

The chain couples TRBV9 to TRBJ2-3; tentative D call: TRBD2 (5 bases). Germline V gene lookup returns CDR1 SGDLS and CDR2 YYNGEE. V lost 0 bases, J lost 8 bases, and 16 bases lay in between. There are 15 residues in the CDR3. The DNA for the CDR3 is TGTGCCAGCAGCGTAGGAAGCGGACCTCCCCGTACGCAGTATTTT. Protein: CASSVGSGPPRTQYF.

This clonotype was seen more than once but under ten times. The J gene is TRBJ2-7, the V gene TRBV7-2; D not resolved. CDR1 is SGHTA, CDR2 FQGNSA, per germline. V was trimmed by 3 bases and J by 0 bases, leaving 12 bases between them. The CDR3 covers 15 residues. The CDR3 sequence: CASSLVSAISYEQYF. CDR3 bases: TGTGCCAGCAGCTTGGTGTCAGCAATCTCCTACGAGCAGTACTTC. Supplemented by reference TRBV7-2 and TRBJ2-7, the full variable domain reads GAGVSQSPSNKVTEKGKDVELRCDPISGHTALYWYRQSLGQGLEFLIYFQGNSAPDKSGLPSDRFSAERTGGSVSTLTIQRTQQEDSAVYLCASSLVSAISYEQYFGPGTRLTVT.

This chain connects TRBV7-8 to TRBJ2-3, with D perhaps TRBD1 (6 bases). V lost 1 base to trimming and J lost 4 bases, with 9 bases between them. The CDR3 spans 14 residues. From germline, CDR1 is SGHVS and CDR2 FQNEAQ. CDR3 region: CASSLGGRPDTQYF. The CDR3 region has the DNA TGTGCCAGCAGCTTAGGGGGGCGACCAGATACGCAGTATTTT.

This chain joins TRBV4-3 and TRBJ2-1; tentatively, D is TRBD2 (5 bases). V was cut by 4 bases and J by 2 bases, with 15 bases left in between. The length of the CDR3 is 16 residues. Per germline, CDR1 LGHNA and CDR2 YSLEER. The CDR3, as DNA: TGCGCCAGCAGCCCAGACTGGAGGCAAACCTACAATGAGCAGTTCTTC. Its protein product is CASSPDWRQTYNEQFF.

The V call is TRBV11-2, the J call TRBJ2-3; no definite D call. V lost 0 bases, J lost 5 bases, and 6 bases lay in between. CDR1 SGHAT and CDR2 FQNNGV come from the germline V gene. The CDR3 runs to 13 residues. CDR3 sequence reads: CASSLDYGDTQYF. The CDR3 DNA sequence: TGTGCCAGCAGCTTAGATTACGGAGATACGCAGTATTTT.

This clonotype was seen more than once but under ten times. This sequence joins TRBV10-2 and TRBJ2-7; no definite D call. V was shortened by 5 bases and J by 4 bases, with 9 bases between the two germline ends. This CDR3 has 12 amino acids. Germline V gene lookup returns CDR1 WSHSY and CDR2 SAAADI. The CDR3 protein is CASSMDKYEQYF. The DNA for the CDR3 is TGCGCCAGCAGTATGGATAAATACGAGCAGTACTTC.